This section outlines one T cell receptor (beta chain) sequence together with its context. This sample is part of a study of blood T cell repertoires in COVID-19. CDR3 length: 14 residues. The germline CDR1 and CDR2 sequences are SGDLS and YYNGEE. After removal of 3 bases from V and 8 bases from J, the junction contained 9 bases not matched to a gene. Only in-frame clones appear in the TCRdb table, and some are missing; sequencing was by immunoSEQ multiplex PCR. The sample has approximately 70,000 clones, over 75% seen once. This clonotype was obtained from a man in his forties or fifties with active COVID-19. The chain combines TRBV9 with TRBJ1-2, with 8 bases aligning to TRBD1. The sample was peripheral blood. This CDR3 reads CASSAGPGGRGYTF. The CDR3 DNA sequence: TGTGCCAGCAGCGCCGGGCCAGGGGGCAGAGGCTACACCTTC.